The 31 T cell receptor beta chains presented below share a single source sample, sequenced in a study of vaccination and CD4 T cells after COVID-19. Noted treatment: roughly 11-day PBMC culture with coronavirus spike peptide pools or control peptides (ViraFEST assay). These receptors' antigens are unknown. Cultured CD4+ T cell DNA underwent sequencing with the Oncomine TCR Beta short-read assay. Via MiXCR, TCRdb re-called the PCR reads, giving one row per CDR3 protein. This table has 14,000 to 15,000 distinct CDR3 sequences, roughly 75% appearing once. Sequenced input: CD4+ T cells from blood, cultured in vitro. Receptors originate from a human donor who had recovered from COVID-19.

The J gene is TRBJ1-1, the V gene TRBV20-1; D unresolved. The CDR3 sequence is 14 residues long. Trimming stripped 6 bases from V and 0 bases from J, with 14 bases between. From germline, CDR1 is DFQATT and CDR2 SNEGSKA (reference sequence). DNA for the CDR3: TGCAGTGCGCGACCCGGGCGATTGAACACTGAAGCTTTCTTT. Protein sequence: CSARPGRLNTEAFF.

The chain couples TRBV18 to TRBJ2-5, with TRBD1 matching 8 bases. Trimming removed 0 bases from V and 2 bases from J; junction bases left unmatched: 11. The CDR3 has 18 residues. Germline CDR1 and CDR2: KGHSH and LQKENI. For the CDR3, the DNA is TGTGCCAGCTCACCACCCGACCCGAGGACAGGGAGTCAAGAGACCCAGTACTTC. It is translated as CASSPPDPRTGSQETQYF.

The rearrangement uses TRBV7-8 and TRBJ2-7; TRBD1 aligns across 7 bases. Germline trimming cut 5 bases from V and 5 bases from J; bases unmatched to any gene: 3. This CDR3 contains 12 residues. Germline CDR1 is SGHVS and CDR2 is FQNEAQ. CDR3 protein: CASSQTGNEQYF. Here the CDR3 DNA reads TGTGCCAGCAGCCAGACAGGGAACGAGCAGTACTTC.

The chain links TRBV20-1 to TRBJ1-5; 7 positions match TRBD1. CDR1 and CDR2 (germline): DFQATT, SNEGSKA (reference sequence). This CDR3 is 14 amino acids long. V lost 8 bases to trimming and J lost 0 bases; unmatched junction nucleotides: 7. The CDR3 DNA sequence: TGCAGTTGTTTAGGGGGCAATAGCAATCAGCCCCAGCATTTT. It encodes CSCLGGNSNQPQHF.

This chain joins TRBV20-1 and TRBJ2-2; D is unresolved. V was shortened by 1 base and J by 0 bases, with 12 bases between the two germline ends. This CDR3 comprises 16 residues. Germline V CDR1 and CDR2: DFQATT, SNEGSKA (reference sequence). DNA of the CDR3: TGCAGTGCTAGAGCCCCTCGAGGCCCGAACACCGGGGAGCTGTTTTTT. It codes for CSARAPRGPNTGELFF.

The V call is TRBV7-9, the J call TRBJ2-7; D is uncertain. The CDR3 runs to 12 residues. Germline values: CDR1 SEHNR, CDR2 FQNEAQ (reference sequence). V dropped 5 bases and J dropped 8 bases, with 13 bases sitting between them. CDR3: CASSLDGWKQYF. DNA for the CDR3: TGTGCCAGCAGCCTGGACGGATGGAAGCAGTACTTC.

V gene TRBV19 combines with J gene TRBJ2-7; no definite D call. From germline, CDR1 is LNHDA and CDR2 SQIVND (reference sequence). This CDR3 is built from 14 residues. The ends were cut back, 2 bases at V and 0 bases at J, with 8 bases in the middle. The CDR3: CASSISASSYEQYF. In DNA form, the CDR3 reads TGTGCCAGTAGTATATCGGCCAGCTCCTACGAGCAGTACTTC.

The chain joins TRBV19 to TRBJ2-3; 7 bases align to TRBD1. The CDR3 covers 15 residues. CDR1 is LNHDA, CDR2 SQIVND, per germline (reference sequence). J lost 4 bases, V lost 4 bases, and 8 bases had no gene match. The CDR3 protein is CASSTKHTGADTQYF. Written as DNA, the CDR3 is TGTGCCAGTAGTACAAAACATACAGGGGCAGATACGCAGTATTTT.

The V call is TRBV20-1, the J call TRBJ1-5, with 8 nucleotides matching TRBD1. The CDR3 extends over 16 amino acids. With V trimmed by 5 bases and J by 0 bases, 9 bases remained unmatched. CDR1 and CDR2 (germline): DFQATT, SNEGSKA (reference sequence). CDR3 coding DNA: TGCAGTGCTTTCGGACAGGGTTTGTATAGCAATCAGCCCCAGCATTTT. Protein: CSAFGQGLYSNQPQHF.

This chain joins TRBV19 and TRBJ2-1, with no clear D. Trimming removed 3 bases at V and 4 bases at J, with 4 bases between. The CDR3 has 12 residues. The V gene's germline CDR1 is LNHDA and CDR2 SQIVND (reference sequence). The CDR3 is CASSIEYNEQFF. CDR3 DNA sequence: TGTGCCAGTAGTATCGAGTACAATGAGCAGTTCTTC. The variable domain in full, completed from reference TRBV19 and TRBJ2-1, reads DGGITQSPKYLFRKEGQNVTLSCEQNLNHDAMYWYRQDPGQGLRLIYYSQIVNDFQKGDIAEGYSVSREKKESFPLTVTSAQKNPTAFYLCASSIEYNEQFFGPGTRLTVL.

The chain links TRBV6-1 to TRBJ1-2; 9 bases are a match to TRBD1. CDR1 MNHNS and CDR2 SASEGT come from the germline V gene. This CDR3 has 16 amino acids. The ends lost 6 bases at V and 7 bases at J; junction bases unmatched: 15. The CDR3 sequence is CASRFGQATGGVGYTF. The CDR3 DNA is TGTGCCAGCAGGTTTGGACAGGCGACAGGGGGAGTTGGCTACACCTTC.

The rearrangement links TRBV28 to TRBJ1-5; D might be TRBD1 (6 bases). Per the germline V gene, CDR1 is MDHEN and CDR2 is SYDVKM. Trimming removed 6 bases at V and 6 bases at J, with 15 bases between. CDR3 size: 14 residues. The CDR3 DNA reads TGTGCCAGCAGCAGTAACAGGGTAGTTCAGCCCCAGCATTTT. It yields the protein CASSSNRVVQPQHF.

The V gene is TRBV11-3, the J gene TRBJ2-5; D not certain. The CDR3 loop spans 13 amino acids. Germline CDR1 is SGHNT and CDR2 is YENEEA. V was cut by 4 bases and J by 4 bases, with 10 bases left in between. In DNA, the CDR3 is TGTGCCAGCAGCTACAACACGAGAGAGACCCAGTACTTC. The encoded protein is CASSYNTRETQYF.

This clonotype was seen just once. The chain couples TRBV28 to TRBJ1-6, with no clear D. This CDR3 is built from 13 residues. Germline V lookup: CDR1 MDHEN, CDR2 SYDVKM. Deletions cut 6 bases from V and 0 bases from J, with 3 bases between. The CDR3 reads CASSRSYNSPLHF. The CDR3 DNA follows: TGTGCCAGCAGCCGCTCCTATAATTCACCCCTCCACTTT.

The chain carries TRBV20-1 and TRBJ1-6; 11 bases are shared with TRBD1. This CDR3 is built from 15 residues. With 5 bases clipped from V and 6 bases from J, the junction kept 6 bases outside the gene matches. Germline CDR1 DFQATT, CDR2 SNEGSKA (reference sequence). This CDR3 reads CSAPSDRGPNSPLHF. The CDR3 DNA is TGCAGTGCTCCCTCGGACAGGGGGCCTAATTCACCCCTCCACTTT.

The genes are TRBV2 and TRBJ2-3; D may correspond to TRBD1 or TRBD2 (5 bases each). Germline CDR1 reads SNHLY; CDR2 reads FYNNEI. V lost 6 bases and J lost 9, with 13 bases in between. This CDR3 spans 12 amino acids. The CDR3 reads CASSGTADTQYF. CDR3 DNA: TGTGCCAGCAGCGGGACCGCCGACACGCAGTATTTT.

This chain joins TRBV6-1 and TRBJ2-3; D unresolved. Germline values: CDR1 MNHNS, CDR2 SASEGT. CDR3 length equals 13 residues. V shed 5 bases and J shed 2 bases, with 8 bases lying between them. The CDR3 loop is CASSNPVTDTQYF. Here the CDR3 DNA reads TGTGCCAGCAGTAACCCCGTCACAGATACGCAGTATTTT.

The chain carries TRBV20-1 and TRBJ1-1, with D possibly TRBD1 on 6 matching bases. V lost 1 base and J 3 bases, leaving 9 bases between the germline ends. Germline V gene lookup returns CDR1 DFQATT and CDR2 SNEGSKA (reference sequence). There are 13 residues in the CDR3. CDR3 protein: CSARGPGDTEAFF. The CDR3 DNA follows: TGCAGTGCTAGAGGGCCAGGGGACACTGAAGCTTTCTTT.

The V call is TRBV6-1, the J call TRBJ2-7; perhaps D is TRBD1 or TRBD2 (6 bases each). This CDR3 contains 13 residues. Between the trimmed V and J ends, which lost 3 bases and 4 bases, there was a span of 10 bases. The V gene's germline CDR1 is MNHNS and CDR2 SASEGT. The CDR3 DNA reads TGTGCCAGCAGTGAGGGGGGCCGGTACGAGCAGTACTTC. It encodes CASSEGGRYEQYF.

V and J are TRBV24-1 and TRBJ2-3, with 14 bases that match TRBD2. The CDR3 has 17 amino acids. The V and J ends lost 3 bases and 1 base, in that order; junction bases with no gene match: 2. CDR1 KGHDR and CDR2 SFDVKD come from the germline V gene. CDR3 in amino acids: CATSDPGLAGGTDTQYF. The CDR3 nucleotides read TGTGCCACCAGTGATCCGGGACTAGCGGGAGGCACAGATACGCAGTATTTT.

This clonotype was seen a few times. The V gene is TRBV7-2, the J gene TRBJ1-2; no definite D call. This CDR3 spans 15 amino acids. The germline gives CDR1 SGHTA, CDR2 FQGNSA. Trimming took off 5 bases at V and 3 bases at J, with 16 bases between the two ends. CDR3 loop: CASSPRRETYYGYTF. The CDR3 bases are TGTGCCAGCAGCCCTCGAAGGGAGACCTACTATGGCTACACCTTC.

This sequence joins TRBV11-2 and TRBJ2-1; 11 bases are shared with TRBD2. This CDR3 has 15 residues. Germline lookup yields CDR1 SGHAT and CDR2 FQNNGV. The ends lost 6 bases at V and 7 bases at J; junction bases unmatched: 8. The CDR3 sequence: CASRFLAGGSNEQFF. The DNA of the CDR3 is TGTGCCAGCAGATTCCTAGCGGGAGGTAGTAATGAGCAGTTCTTC.

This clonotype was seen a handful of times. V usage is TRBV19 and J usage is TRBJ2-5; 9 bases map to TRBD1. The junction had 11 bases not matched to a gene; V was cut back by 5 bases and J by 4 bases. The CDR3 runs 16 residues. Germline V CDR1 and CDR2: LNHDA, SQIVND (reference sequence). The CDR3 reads CASSPRRDRVRETQYF. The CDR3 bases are TGTGCCAGTAGTCCCCGCCGGGACAGGGTGCGAGAGACCCAGTACTTC. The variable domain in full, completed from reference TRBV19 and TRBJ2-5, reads DGGITQSPKYLFRKEGQNVTLSCEQNLNHDAMYWYRQDPGQGLRLIYYSQIVNDFQKGDIAEGYSVSREKKESFPLTVTSAQKNPTAFYLCASSPRRDRVRETQYFGPGTRLLVL.

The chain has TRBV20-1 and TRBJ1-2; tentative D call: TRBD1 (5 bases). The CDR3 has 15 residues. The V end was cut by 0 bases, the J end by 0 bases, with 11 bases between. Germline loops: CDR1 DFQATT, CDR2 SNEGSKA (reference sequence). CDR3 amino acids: CSARDGRGSNYGYTF. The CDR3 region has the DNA TGCAGTGCTAGAGATGGTAGGGGATCTAACTATGGCTACACCTTC.

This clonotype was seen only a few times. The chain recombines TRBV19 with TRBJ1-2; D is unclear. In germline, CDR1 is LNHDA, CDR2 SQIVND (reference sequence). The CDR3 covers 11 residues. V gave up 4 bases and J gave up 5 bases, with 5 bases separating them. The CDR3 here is CASSRRYGYTF. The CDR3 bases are TGTGCCAGTAGTAGGCGGTATGGCTACACCTTC.

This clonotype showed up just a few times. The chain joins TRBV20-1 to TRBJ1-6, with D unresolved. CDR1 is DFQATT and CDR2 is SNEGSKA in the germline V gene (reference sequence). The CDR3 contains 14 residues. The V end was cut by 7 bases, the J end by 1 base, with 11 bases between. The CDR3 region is CSVRLRSYNSPLHF. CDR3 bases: TGCAGTGTCAGGTTGAGGTCCTATAATTCACCCCTCCACTTT.

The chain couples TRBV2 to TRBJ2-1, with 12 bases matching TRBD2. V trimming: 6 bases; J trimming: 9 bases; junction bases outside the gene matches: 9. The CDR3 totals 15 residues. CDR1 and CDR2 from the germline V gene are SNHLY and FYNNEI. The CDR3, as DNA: TGTGCCAGCAGCTGGACGACTAGCGGGAGTTTTGAGCAGTTCTTC. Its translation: CASSWTTSGSFEQFF.

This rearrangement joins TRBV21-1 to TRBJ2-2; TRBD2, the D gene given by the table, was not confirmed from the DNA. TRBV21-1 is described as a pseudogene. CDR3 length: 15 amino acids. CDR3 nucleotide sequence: TGTGCCAGCAGCACAGAAGGAGGGGTTGCCGGGGAGCTGTTTTTT. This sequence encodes CASSTEGGVAGELFF.

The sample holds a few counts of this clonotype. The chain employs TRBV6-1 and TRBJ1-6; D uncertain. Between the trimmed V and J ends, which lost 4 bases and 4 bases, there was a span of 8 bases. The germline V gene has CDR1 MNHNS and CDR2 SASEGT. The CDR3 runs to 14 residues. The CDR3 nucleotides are TGTGCCAGCAGTGCCGGACCTTATAATTCACCCCTCCACTTT. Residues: CASSAGPYNSPLHF.

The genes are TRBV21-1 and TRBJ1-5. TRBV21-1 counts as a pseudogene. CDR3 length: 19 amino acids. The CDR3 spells CASKYTHQPGRANNQPQHF. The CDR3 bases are TGTGCCAGCAAATATACCCATCAGCCAGGGAGGGCCAACAATCAGCCCCAGCATTTT.

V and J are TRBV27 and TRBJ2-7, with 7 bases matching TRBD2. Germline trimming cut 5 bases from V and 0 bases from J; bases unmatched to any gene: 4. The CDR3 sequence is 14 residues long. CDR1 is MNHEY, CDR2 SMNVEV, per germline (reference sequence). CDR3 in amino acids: CASSRAGSSYEQYF. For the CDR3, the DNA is TGTGCCAGCAGTCGAGCGGGGAGCTCCTACGAGCAGTACTTC.